This TCR beta chain was sequenced in a study of blood T cell repertoires in COVID-19 (dated by TCRdb to the early 2020s). In terms of the full investigation: Samples from collaborators originated in the United States, Italy and Spain and spanned both the acute and convalescent phases of COVID-19. The material from the prospective study consisted of cDNA or gDNA derived from T cells, B-cell-depleted T cells, or PBMCs. Subjects who had been exposed to COVID-19, were actively infected with it, or had recovered from it provided the deeply sampled blood TCRbeta repertoires that made up the dataset. The repertoires were released in a freely available public database intended as a resource for research on the immune response to SARS-CoV-2. The samples were drawn from two sources: the first 160 participants of the ongoing ImmuneRACE study, and 1,000 to 1,500 subjects contributed by 6 global collaborators. Nearly every sample came with metadata listing a de-identified subject ID, COVID-19 status, age in years and sex. Where available, HLA class I and class II types were taken from metadata supplied by the sample provider and were not determined by assay-based typing. General findings and caveats noted by the study authors: Clinical and demographic metadata were provided uncurated, with the amount varying by source and participant.

At one collaborating source in Seattle, patients were enrolled during active infection and were followed longitudinally through the course of disease. Each collaborating institution followed its own protocols to collect whole blood in K2EDTA tubes. For TCRbeta analysis, collaborators shipped samples as frozen whole blood, isolated PBMCs, or DNA extracted from either of those sample types. To note about this clone: This clone's antigen is unknown. No base quality information exists; no much larger clone differs at one position.

Unmatched junction bases come to 5, with V trimmed by 1 base and J by 5 bases. As encoded in the germline V gene, CDR1 is SGHRS while CDR2 is YFSETQ. The CDR3 goes from the cysteine to the phenylalanine over 15 residues. The kept DNA is CDR3 alone, 45 bases in frame from the first base. TCRbeta CDR3 regions were amplified from genomic DNA using the immunoSEQ Assay, a bias-controlled multiplex PCR. The authors' pipeline ran thus. The number of nucleated cells in each sample was estimated from the amplification of reference gene primers within the assay. To quantify the absolute abundance of each unique TCRbeta CDR3 rearrangement, sequence reads were collapsed and filtered. For each sample, productive Simpson clonality was calculated as the square root of Simpson's diversity index across productive rearrangements. TCRdb stores this immuneACCESS table with in-frame sequences only. Part of the clones is absent; in the studies checked, under half of the shortfall reflects unresolved V genes, and no reason is known for the rest. From that table come the V and J calls and clone size; the DNA was used to work out D and trimming. The sample has about 200,000 clones on record, over 75% of them singletons. Clones ranked in the top ten supply roughly a sixth of the sample.

Sequences were obtained from peripheral blood. This receptor chain uses TRBV5-1 and TRBJ2-3; TRBD1 lines up with 9 middle nucleotides. This receptor was identified in a man aged 50 or older with COVID-19, enrolled during active disease. The nucleotides read TGCGCCAGCAGCTTGTCTACAGGGGGCGTAGATACGCAGTATTTT. It translates to CASSLSTGGVDTQYF.